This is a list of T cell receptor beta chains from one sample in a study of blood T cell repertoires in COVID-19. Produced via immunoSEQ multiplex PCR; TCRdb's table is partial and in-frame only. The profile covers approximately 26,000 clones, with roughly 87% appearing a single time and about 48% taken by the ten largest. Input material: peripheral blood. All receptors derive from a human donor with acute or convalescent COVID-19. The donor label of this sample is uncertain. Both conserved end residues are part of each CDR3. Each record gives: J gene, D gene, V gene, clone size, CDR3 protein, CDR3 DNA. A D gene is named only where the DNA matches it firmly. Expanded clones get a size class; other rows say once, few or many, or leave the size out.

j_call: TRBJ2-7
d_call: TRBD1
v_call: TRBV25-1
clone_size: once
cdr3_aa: CASRTGGSGEQYF
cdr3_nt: TGTGCCAGCAGAACAGGGGGCTCTGGCGAGCAGTACTTC

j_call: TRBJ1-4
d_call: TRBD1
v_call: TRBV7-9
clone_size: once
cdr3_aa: CASSIDRDNEKLFF
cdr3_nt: TGTGCCAGCAGTATCGACAGGGACAATGAAAAACTGTTTTTT

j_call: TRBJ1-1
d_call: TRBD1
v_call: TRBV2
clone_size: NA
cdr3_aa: CASRITGDDTEAFF
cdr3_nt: TGTGCCAGCAGGATAACAGGGGACGACACTGAAGCTTTCTTT

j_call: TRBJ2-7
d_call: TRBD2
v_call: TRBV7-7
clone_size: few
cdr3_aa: CASSPAAGGSYEQYF
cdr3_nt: TGTGCTAGCAGCCCCGCCGCGGGAGGCTCCTACGAGCAGTACTTC

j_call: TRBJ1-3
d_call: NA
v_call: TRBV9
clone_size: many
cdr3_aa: CASSASSSGRSGNTIYF
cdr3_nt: NA

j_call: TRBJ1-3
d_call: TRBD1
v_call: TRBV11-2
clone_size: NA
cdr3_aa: CASSLFGGQILGNTIYF
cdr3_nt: TGTGCCAGCAGCTTATTCGGGGGACAGATCCTTGGAAACACCATATATTTT

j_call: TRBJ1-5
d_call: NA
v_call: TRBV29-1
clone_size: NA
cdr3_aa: CSVGGLGDQPQHF
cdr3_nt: TGCAGCGTTGGGGGACTGGGCGATCAGCCCCAGCATTTT

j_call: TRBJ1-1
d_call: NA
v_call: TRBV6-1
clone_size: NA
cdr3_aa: CASSEYEGSDTEAFF
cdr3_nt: TGTGCCAGCAGTGAATACGAGGGTTCGGACACTGAAGCTTTCTTT

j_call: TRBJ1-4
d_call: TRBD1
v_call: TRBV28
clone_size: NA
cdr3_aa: CASSDRTGGFNEKLFF
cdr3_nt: TGTGCCAGCAGTGATAGGACAGGGGGGTTTAATGAAAAACTGTTTTTT

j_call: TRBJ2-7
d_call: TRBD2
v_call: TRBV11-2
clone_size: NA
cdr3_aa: CASTLAGGPYEQYF
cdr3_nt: TGTGCCAGCACCCTAGCGGGAGGACCCTACGAGCAGTACTTC

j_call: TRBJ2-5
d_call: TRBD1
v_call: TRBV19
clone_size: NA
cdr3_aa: CASRLGTGGGEETQYF
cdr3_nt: TGTGCCAGTAGGCTCGGGACAGGGGGAGGTGAAGAGACCCAGTACTTC

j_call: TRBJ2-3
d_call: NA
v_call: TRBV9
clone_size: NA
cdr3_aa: CASSVTDSSTDTQYF
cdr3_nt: TGTGCCAGCAGCGTAACGGACTCTAGCACAGATACGCAGTATTTT

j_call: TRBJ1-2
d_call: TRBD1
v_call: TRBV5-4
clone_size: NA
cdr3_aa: CASSREVTGGGYTF
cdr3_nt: TGTGCCAGCAGCCGAGAAGTGACAGGGGGTGGCTACACCTTC

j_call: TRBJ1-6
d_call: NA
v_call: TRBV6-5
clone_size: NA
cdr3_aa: CASSYRRGSPLHF
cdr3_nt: TGTGCCAGCAGTTATAGGAGGGGATCACCCCTCCACTTT

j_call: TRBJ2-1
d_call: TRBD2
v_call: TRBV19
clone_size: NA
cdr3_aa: CASSIEGGPSPFF
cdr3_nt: TGTGCCAGTAGTATTGAGGGAGGGCCTTCACCGTTCTTC

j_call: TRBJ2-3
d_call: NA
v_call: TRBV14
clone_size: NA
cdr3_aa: CASSRAKGDADTQYF
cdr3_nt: TGTGCCAGCAGCCGGGCTAAGGGGGACGCAGATACGCAGTATTTT

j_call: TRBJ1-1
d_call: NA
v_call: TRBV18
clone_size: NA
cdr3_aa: CASSPPTGGTEAFF
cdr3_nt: TGTGCCAGCTCACCACCGACGGGGGGCACTGAAGCTTTCTTT

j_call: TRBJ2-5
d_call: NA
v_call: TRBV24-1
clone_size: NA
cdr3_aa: CATSDPRTGDQETQYF
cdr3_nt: TGTGCCACCAGTGATCCCCGGACGGGGGACCAAGAGACCCAGTACTTC

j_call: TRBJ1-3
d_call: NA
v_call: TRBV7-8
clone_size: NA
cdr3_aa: CASSLVGGKYSGNTIYF
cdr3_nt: TGTGCCAGCAGCTTAGTTGGAGGGAAATACTCTGGAAACACCATATATTTT

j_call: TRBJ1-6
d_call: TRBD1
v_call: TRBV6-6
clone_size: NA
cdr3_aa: CASSWLPGTGESPLHF
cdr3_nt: TGTGCCAGCAGTTGGCTCCCTGGGACAGGGGAATCACCCCTCCACTTT

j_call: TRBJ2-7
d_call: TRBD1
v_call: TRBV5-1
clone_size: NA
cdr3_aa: CASSPSGQAYEQYF
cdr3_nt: TGCGCCAGCAGCCCATCGGGACAGGCCTACGAGCAGTACTTC

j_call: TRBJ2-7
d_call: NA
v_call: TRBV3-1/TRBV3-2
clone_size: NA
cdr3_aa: CASSQVLYEQYF
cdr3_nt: TGTGCCAGCAGCCAAGTCTTGTACGAGCAGTACTTC

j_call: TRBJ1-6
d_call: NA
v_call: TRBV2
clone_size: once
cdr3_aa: CASIRTSNSPLHF
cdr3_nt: TGTGCCAGCATCCGGACAAGTAATTCACCCCTCCACTTT

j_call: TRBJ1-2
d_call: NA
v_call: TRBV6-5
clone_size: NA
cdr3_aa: CASSYSNQGGGYTF
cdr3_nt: TGTGCCAGCAGTTACTCGAACCAGGGCGGAGGCTACACCTTC

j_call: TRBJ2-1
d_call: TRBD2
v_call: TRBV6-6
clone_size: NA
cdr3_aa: CASSYGAAGGYNEQFF
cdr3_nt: TGTGCCAGCAGTTACGGGGCAGCGGGGGGGTACAATGAGCAGTTCTTC

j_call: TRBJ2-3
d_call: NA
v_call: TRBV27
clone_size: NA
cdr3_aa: CASRLQGTDTQYF
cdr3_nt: TGTGCCAGCAGACTCCAGGGGACAGATACGCAGTATTTT

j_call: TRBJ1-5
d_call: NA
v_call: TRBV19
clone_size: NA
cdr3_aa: CASSIVVSSPQPQHF
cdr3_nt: TGTGCCAGTAGTATAGTAGTTTCATCTCCTCAGCCCCAGCATTTT

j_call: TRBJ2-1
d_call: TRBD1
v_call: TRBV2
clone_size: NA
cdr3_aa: CASKRDSNNEQFF
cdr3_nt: TGTGCCAGCAAACGGGACAGCAACAATGAGCAGTTCTTC

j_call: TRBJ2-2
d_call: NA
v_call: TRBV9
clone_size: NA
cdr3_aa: CASSVGGANTGELFF
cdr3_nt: TGTGCCAGCAGCGTAGGGGGCGCGAACACCGGGGAGCTGTTTTTT

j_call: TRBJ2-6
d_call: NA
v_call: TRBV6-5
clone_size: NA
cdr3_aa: CASSYGRSGANVLTF
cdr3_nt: TGTGCCAGCAGTTATGGCAGGTCTGGGGCCAACGTCCTGACTTTC

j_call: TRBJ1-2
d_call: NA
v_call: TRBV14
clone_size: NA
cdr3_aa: CASSLGPLGSGYTF
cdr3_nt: TGTGCCAGCAGTTTGGGGCCCTTGGGCTCTGGCTACACCTTC

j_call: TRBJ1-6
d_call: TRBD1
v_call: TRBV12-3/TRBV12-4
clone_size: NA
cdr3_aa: CASSLTGLSLHF
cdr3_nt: TGTGCCAGCAGTTTGACAGGGTTATCCCTCCACTTT

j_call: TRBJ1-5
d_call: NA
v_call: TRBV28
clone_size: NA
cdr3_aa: CASTKTGFGSNQPQHF
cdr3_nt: TGTGCCAGCACCAAAACAGGGTTCGGAAGCAATCAGCCCCAGCATTTT

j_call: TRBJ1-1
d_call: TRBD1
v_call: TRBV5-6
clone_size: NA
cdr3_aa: CASSLYGQGGNTEAFF
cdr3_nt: TGTGCCAGCAGCCTGTACGGGCAGGGGGGCAACACTGAAGCTTTCTTT

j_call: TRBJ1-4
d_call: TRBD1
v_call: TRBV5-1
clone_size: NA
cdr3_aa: CASSAGGIGKLFF
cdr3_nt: TGCGCCAGCAGCGCAGGGGGAATCGGAAAACTGTTTTTT

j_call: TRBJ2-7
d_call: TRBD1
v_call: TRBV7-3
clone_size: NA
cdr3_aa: CASSLMGQGDEQYF
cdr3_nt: TGTGCCAGCAGCTTAATGGGGCAGGGGGACGAGCAGTACTTC

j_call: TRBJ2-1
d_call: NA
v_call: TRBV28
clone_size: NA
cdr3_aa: CASSSRIRAGRIEQFF
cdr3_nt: TGTGCCAGCAGTTCCCGAATAAGGGCGGGACGGATTGAGCAGTTCTTC

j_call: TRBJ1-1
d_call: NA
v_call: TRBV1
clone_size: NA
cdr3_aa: CTSSQQDTGGKVNTEAFF
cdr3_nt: TGCACCAGCAGCCAACAAGATACAGGGGGTAAGGTGAACACTGAAGCTTTCTTT

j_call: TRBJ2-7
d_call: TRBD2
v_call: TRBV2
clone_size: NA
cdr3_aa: CASREGLHEQYF
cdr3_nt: TGTGCCAGCCGGGAGGGCCTACACGAGCAGTACTTC

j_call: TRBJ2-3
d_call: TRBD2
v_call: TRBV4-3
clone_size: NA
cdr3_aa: CASSQEASGGARYTQYF
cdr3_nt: TGCGCCAGCAGCCAAGAGGCAAGCGGGGGGGCCAGGTATACGCAGTATTTT

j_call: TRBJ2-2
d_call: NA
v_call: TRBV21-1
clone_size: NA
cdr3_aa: CAIPAVPGLLANTGELFF
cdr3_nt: TGTGCCATTCCCGCCGTCCCGGGACTTCTCGCGAACACCGGGGAGCTGTTTTTT

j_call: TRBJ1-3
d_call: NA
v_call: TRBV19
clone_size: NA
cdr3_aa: CASRQVAGNTIYF
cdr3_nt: TGTGCCAGCAGGCAGGTCGCAGGAAACACCATATATTTT

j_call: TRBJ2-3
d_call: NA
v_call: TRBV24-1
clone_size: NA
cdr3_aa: CATSDPGGPGTDTQYF
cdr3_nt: TGTGCCACCAGTGACCCTGGAGGGCCGGGCACAGATACGCAGTATTTT

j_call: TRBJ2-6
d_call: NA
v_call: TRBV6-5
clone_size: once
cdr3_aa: CASGRRGSGANVLTF
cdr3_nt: TGTGCCAGCGGGCGACGGGGCTCTGGGGCCAACGTCCTGACTTTC

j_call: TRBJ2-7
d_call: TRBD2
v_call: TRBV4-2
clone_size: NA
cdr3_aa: CASSQDWGLAGGEQYF
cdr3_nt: TGTGCCAGCAGCCAAGATTGGGGACTAGCGGGAGGTGAACAGTACTTC

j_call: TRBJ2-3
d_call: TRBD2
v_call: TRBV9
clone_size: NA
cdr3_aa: CASSVAGTSGRATDTQYF
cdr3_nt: TGTGCCAGCAGCGTTGCCGGGACTAGCGGGAGGGCGACAGATACGCAGTATTTT